This record concerns one TCR beta chain sequence. V trimming: 3 bases; J trimming: 4 bases; junction bases outside the gene matches: 12. This CDR3 is 15 amino acids long. The germline gives CDR1 GTSNPN, CDR2 SVGIG (reference sequence). Method: immunoSEQ multiplex PCR; TCRdb's copy keeps in-frame clones and lacks some. Here the sample spans approximately 350,000 clones, over 65% being singletons. The data were taken from a study of shared clonotypes between healthy human individuals. Looking at the study overall: The people who gave samples were two women and three men aged 18 to 49.

The source is a man aged 25-45 years in good health. This chain uses TRBV30 with TRBJ2-7; TRBD1 agrees at 7 bases. The sample taken for sequencing was memory CD4+ T cells sorted from blood. Subset specified: CD45RA-negative fraction. CDR3 residues: CAWSNKGASSYEQYF. CDR3 coding DNA: TGTGCCTGGAGCAACAAGGGGGCTAGTTCTTACGAGCAGTACTTC.